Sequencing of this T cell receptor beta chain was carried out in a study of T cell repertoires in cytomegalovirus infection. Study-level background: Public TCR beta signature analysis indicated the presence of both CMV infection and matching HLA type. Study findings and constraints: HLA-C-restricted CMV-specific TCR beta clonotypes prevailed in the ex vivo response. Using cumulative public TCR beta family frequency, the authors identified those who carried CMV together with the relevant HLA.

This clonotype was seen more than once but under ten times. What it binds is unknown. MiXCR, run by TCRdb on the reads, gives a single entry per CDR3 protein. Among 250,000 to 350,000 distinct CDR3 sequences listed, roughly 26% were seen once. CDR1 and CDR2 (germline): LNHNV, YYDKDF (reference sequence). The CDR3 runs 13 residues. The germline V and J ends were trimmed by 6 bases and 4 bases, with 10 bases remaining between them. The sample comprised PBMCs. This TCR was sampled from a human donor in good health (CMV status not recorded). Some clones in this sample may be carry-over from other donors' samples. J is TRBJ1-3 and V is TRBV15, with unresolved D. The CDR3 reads CATRSVAGNTIYF. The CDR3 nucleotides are TGTGCCACCAGATCAGTCGCGGGAAACACCATATATTTT.